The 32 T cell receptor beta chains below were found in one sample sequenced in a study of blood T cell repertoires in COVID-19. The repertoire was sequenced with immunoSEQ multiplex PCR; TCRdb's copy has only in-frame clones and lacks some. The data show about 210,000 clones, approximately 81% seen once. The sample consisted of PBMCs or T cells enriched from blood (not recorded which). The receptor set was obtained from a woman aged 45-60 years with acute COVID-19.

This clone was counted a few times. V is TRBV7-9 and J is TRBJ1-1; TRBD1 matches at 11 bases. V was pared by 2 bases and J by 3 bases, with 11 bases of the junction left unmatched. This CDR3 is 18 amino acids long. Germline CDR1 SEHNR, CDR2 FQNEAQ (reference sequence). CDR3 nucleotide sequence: TGTGCCAGCAGCTTACCCCAGGGACAGGGGGGGTTGGACACTGAAGCTTTCTTT. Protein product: CASSLPQGQGGLDTEAFF.

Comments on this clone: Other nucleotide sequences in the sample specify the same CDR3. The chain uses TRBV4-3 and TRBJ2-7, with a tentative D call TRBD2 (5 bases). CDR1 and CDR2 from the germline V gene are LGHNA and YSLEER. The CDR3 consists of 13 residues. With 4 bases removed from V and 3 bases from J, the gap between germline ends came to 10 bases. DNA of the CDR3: TGCGCCAGCAGCCTGACCAGCGGCTACGAGCAGTACTTC. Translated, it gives CASSLTSGYEQYF.

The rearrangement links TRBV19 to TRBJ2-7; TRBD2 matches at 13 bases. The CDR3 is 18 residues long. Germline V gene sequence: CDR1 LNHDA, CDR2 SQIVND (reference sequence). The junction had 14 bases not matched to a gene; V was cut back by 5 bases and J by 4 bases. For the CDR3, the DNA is TGTGCCAGTAGTGCCACACTAGCGGGAGGGCCCAACTGGTACGAGCAGTACTTC. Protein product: CASSATLAGGPNWYEQYF.

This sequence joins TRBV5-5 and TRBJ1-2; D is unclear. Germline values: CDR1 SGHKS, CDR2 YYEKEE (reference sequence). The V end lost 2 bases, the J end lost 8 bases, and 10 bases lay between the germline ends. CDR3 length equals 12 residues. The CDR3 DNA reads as TGTGCCAGCAGCTTTGAGGTCCACGGCTACACCTTC. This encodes CASSFEVHGYTF.

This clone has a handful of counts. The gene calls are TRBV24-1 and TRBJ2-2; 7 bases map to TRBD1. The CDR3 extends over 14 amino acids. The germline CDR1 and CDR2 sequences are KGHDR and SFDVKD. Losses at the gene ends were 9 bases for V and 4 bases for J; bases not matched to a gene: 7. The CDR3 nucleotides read TGTGCCACCCGAGACAGGGTCGGCACCGGGGAGCTGTTTTTT. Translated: CATRDRVGTGELFF.

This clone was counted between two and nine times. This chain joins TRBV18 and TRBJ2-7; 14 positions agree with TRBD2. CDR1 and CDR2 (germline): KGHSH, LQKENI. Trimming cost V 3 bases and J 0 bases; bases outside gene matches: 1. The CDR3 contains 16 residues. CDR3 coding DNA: TGTGCCAGCTCACCGACTAGCGGGAGGGCCTCCTACGAGCAGTACTTC. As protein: CASSPTSGRASYEQYF.

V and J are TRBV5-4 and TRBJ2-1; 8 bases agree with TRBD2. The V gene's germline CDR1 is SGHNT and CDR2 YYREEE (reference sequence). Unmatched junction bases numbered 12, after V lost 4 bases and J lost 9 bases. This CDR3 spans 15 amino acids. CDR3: CASSLAGGLFGEQFF. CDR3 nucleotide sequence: TGTGCCAGCAGCCTCGCGGGAGGCCTGTTTGGTGAGCAGTTCTTC.

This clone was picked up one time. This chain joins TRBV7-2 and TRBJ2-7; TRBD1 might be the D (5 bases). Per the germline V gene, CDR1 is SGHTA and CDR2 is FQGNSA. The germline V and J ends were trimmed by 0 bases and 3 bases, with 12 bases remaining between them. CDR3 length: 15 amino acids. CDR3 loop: CASSLAGESIYEQYF. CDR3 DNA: TGTGCCAGCAGCTTAGCAGGGGAATCTATCTACGAGCAGTACTTC.

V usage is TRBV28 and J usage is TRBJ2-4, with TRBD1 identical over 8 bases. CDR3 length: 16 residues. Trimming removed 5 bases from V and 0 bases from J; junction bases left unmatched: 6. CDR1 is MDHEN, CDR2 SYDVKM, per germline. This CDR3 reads CASSTPGTGAKNIQYF. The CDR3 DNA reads TGTGCCAGCAGTACTCCAGGGACAGGAGCCAAAAACATTCAGTACTTC.

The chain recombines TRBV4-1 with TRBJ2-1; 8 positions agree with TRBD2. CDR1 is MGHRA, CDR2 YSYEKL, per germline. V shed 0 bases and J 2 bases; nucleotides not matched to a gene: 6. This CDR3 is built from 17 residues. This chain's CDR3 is CASSQDGGGLAYNEQFF. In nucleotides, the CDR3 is TGCGCCAGCAGCCAAGACGGGGGGGGCCTTGCCTACAATGAGCAGTTCTTC.

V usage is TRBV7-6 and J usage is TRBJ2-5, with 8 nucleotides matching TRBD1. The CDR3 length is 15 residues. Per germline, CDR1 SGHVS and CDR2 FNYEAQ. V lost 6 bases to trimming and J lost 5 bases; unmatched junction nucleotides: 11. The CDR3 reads CASRGYRGSRETQYF. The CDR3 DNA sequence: TGTGCCAGCAGGGGATACAGGGGGAGTAGGGAGACCCAGTACTTC.

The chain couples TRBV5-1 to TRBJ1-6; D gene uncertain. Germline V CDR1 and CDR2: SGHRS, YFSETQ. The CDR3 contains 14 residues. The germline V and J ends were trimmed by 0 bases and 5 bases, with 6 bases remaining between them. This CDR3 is CASSLGTDNSPLHF. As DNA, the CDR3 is TGCGCCAGCAGCTTGGGGACTGATAATTCACCCCTCCACTTT.

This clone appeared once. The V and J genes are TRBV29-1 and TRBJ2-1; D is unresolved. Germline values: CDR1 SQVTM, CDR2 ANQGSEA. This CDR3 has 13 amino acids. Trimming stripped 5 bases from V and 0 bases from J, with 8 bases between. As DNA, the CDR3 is TGCAGCGTTATCCTTAGCTCCTACAATGAGCAGTTCTTC. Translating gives CSVILSSYNEQFF.

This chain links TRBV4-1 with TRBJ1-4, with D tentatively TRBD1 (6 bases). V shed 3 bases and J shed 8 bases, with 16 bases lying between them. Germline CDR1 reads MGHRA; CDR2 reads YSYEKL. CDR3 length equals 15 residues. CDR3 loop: CASSHPMGAEEKLFF. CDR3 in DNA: TGCGCCAGCAGCCACCCCATGGGGGCGGAAGAAAAACTGTTTTTT.

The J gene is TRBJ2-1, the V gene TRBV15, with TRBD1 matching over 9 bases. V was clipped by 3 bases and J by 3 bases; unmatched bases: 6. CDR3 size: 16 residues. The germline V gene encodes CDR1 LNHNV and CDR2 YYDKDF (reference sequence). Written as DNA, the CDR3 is TGTGCCACCAGCAGGGATGACAGGGGGTTCTACAATGAGCAGTTCTTC. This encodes CATSRDDRGFYNEQFF. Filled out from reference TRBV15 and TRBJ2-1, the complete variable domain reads DAMVIQNPRYQVTQFGKPVTLSCSQTLNHNVMYWYQQKSSQAPKLLFHYYDKDFNNEADTPDNFQSRRPNTSFCFLDIRSPGLGDTAMYLCATSRDDRGFYNEQFFGPGTRLTVL.

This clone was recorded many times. In DNA, the CDR3 is TGTGCCAGCAGCTTAGCAGGGGGCAATCAGCCCCAGCATTTT. This sequence encodes CASSLAGGNQPQHF. V and J are TRBV7-2 and TRBJ1-5; D may be TRBD1 (5 bases). From germline, CDR1 is SGHTA and CDR2 FQGNSA. The CDR3 loop spans 14 amino acids. V was cut by 0 bases and J by 2 bases, with 5 bases left in between.

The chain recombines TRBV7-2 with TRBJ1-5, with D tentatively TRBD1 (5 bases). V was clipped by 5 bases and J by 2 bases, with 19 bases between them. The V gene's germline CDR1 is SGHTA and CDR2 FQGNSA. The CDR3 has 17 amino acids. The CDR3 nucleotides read TGTGCCAGCAGCCTTAACCCAGGGACTATAGGCAATCAGCCCCAGCATTTT. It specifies CASSLNPGTIGNQPQHF.

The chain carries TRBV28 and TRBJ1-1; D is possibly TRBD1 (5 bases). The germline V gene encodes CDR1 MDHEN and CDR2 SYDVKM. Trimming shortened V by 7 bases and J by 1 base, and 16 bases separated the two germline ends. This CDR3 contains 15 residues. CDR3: CASKEQGKGNTEAFF. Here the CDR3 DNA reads TGTGCCAGCAAGGAGCAGGGCAAGGGGAACACTGAAGCTTTCTTT.

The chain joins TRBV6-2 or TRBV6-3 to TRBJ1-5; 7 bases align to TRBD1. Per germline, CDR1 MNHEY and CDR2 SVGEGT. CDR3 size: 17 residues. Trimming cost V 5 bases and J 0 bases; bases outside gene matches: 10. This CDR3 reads CASSRPTGERSNQPQHF. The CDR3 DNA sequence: TGTGCCAGCAGTCGTCCTACAGGGGAGCGTAGCAATCAGCCCCAGCATTTT.

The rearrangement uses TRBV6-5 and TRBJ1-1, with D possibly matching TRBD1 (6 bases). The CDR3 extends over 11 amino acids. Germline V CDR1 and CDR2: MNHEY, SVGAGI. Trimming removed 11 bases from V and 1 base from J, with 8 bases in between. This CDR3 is CAGQRNTEAFF. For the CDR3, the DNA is TGTGCCGGACAGAGGAACACTGAAGCTTTCTTT.

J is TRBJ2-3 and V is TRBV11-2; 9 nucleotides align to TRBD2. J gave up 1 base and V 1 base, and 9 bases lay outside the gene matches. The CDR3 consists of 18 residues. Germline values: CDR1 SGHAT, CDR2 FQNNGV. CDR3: CASSLGLSGGLGTDTQYF. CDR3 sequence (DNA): TGTGCCAGCAGCTTAGGCTTGAGCGGGGGGCTAGGCACAGATACGCAGTATTTT.

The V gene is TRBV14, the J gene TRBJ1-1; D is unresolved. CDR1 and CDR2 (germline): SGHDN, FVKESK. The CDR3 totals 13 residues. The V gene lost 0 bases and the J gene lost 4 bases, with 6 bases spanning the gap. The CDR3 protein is CASSQDPGTEAFF. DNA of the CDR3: TGTGCCAGCAGCCAAGACCCAGGCACTGAAGCTTTCTTT.

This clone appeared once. CDR3 coding DNA: TGTGCCAGCAGTTTATCCGGGGGGACGCTTCCCTACGAGCAGTACTTC. Amino acid sequence: CASSLSGGTLPYEQYF. J is TRBJ2-7 and V is TRBV28; 7 nucleotides align to TRBD2. The V segment lost 1 base and the J segment 2 bases; nucleotides outside the gene matches: 8. The CDR3 has 16 amino acids. The V gene's germline CDR1 is MDHEN and CDR2 SYDVKM.

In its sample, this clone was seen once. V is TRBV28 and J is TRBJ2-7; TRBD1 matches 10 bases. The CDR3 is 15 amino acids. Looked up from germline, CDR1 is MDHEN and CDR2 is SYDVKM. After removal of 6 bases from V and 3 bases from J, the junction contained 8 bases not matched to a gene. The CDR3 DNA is TGTGCCAGCAGCCAAACCGGGACAGGGGTCTACGAGCAGTACTTC. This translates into CASSQTGTGVYEQYF.

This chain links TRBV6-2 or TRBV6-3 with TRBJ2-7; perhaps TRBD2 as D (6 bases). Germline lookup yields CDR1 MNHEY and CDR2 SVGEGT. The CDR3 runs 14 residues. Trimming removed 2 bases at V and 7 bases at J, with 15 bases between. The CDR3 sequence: CASSYSGGAREQYF. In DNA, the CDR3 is TGTGCCAGCAGTTACAGCGGCGGGGCTCGGGAGCAGTACTTC.

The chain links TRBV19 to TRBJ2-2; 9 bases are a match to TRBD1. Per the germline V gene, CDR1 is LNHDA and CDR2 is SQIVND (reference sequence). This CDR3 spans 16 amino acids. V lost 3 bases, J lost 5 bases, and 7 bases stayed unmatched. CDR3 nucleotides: TGTGCCAGTAGTATTCGGCGGGACAGGGCTACCGGGGAGCTGTTTTTT. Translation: CASSIRRDRATGELFF.

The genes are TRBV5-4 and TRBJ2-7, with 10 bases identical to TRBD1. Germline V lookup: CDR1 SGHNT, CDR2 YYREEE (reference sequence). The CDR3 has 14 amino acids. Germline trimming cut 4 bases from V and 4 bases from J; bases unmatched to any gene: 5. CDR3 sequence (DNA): TGTGCCAGCAGCGTGGGACAGGGGCCATACGAGCAGTACTTC. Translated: CASSVGQGPYEQYF.

The CDR3 loop reads CASSLGRGISTDTQYF. The DNA for the CDR3 is TGCGCCAGCAGCTTGGGTCGAGGTATCAGCACAGATACGCAGTATTTT. This chain joins TRBV5-1 and TRBJ2-3; D unclear. The germline V gene has CDR1 SGHRS and CDR2 YFSETQ. The V gene lost 0 bases and the J gene lost 0 bases, with 11 bases spanning the gap. This CDR3 region has 16 residues.

The CDR3 coding sequence is TGTGCCAGCCAAGCACCACCGGAGGATGAAAAACTGTTTTTT. It encodes CASQAPPEDEKLFF. The chain is built from TRBV5-6 and TRBJ1-4; D is ambiguous. Germline CDR1 SGHDT, CDR2 YYEEEE. The CDR3 extends over 14 amino acids. Between the trimmed V and J ends, which lost 7 bases and 6 bases, there was a span of 16 bases.

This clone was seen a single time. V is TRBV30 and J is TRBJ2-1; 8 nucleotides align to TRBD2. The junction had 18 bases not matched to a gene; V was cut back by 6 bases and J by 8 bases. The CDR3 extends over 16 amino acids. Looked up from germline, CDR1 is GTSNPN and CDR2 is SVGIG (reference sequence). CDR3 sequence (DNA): TGTGCCTGCCGGAGTGGGACTAGATTTATAAGGGATGAGCAGTTCTTC. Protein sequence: CACRSGTRFIRDEQFF.

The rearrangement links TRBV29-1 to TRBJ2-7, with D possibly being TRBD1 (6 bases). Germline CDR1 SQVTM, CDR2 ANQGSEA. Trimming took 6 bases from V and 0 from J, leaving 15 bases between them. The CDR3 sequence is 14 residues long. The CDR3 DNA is TGCAGCGTGCGAATACAGGGTAGCTCCTACGAGCAGTACTTC. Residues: CSVRIQGSSYEQYF.

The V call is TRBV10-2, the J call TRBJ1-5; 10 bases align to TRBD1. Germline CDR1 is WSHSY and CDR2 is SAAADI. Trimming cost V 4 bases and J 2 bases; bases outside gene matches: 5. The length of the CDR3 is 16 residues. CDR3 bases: TGCGCCAGCAGTGGGGGACAGGGGCGCCGCAATCAGCCCCAGCATTTT. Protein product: CASSGGQGRRNQPQHF.